These T cell receptor beta chains were read from a single sample in a study of cytomegalovirus exposure and HLA in healthy donors. TCRdb keeps only in-frame clones here, not all; method: immunoSEQ multiplex PCR. Of around 280,000 clones in the sample, approximately 90% are singletons; the top ten hold roughly 2.3%. Input material: PBMCs. All receptors come from a woman aged 18-29 years in good health and CMV-seronegative. The CDR3 runs from the conserved cysteine through the conserved F or W. A D gene is named only where the DNA matches it firmly. Size is stated for part of the rows, as once, few or many counts, or as a class when the clone is expanded.

J gene,clone size,V gene,D gene,CDR3 protein,CDR3 DNA
TRBJ2-5,NA,TRBV5-1,TRBD1,CASSFGGQDQTQYF,TGCGCCAGCAGCTTCGGGGGACAGGACCAGACCCAGTACTTC
TRBJ2-5,once,TRBV18,NA,CASSPNGGPQETQYF,TGTGCCAGCTCACCAAACGGGGGACCGCAAGAGACCCAGTACTTC
TRBJ1-1,NA,TRBV9,NA,CASSPDDTWAEAFF,TGTGCCAGCAGCCCTGATGACACCTGGGCGGAAGCTTTCTTT
TRBJ1-1,NA,TRBV7-3,NA,CASSSHPNTEAFF,TGTGCCAGCTCGAGTCACCCGAACACTGAAGCTTTCTTT
TRBJ2-7,NA,TRBV4-1,NA,CASSQIRAGSSYEQYF,TGCGCCAGCAGCCAAATCCGGGCAGGGTCCTCCTACGAGCAGTACTTC
TRBJ2-3,NA,TRBV7-2,TRBD2,CASSVPGSGGAVRTQYF,TGTGCCAGCAGCGTTCCCGGTAGCGGGGGGGCCGTAAGGACGCAGTATTTT
TRBJ2-3,NA,TRBV2,NA,CASRAGFGTDTQYF,TGTGCCAGCCGGGCAGGGTTCGGCACAGATACGCAGTATTTT
TRBJ2-3,NA,TRBV6-1,NA,CASSDPRVTDTQYF,TGTGCCAGCAGTGACCCGCGGGTCACAGATACGCAGTATTTT
TRBJ2-3,NA,TRBV27,NA,CASSRGTDTQYF,TGTGCCAGCAGCCGGGGAACAGATACGCAGTATTTT
TRBJ1-1,NA,TRBV10-2,NA,CASSVVAVNTEAFF,TGCGCCAGCAGTGTGGTGGCAGTGAACACTGAAGCTTTCTTT
TRBJ1-4,NA,TRBV27,NA,CASSMTPGGEKLFF,TGTGCCAGCAGCATGACACCAGGTGGGGAAAAACTGTTTTTT
TRBJ2-3,NA,TRBV13,TRBD1,CASSLPVKGQGFTDTQYF,TGTGCCAGCAGCCTACCGGTCAAAGGACAGGGATTCACAGATACGCAGTATTTT
TRBJ1-5,few,TRBV23-1,NA,CASSPGSVIQPQHF,TGCGCCAGCAGCCCCGGGAGTGTTATTCAGCCCCAGCATTTT
TRBJ2-7,once,TRBV14,NA,CASSQAPGVSYEQYF,TGTGCCAGCAGCCAAGCTCCCGGGGTCTCCTACGAGCAGTACTTC
TRBJ2-1,NA,TRBV9,TRBD2,CASSGILGRGKGNEQFF,TGTGCCAGCAGCGGGATCTTGGGGCGGGGGAAGGGGAATGAGCAGTTCTTC
TRBJ1-6,few,TRBV27,NA,CASSSDSNYNSPLHF,TGTGCCAGCAGTTCGGACAGCAACTATAATTCACCCCTCCACTTT
TRBJ2-7,NA,TRBV6-1,NA,CASSDTSKVYEQYF,TGTGCCAGCAGTGACACTAGTAAAGTCTACGAGCAGTACTTC
TRBJ1-5,NA,TRBV30,NA,CAWSVTAGSSNQPQHF,TGTGCCTGGAGTGTAACTGCGGGGAGTAGCAATCAGCCCCAGCATTTT
TRBJ1-4,NA,TRBV27,NA,CASSLNDGVNEKLFF,TGTGCCAGCAGTTTAAATGACGGAGTTAATGAAAAACTGTTTTTT
TRBJ1-6,NA,TRBV7-8,NA,CASGPYLLNPNSPLHF,TGTGCCAGCGGTCCGTACCTACTGAACCCCAATTCACCCCTCCACTTT
TRBJ2-7,NA,TRBV6-5,TRBD1,CASSYSLGTGFYEQYF,TGTGCCAGCAGTTACTCGTTGGGGACAGGGTTCTACGAGCAGTACTTC
TRBJ2-2,NA,TRBV11-2,TRBD1,CASAGTGGVGELFF,TGTGCCAGCGCCGGGACAGGGGGTGTCGGGGAGCTGTTTTTT
TRBJ2-7,few,TRBV6-6,NA,CASSYSGQGREQYF,TGTGCCAGCAGTTACTCGGGGCAGGGTCGGGAGCAGTACTTC
TRBJ1-5,NA,TRBV2,NA,CASSAGNQPQHF,TGTGCCAGCAGTGCGGGGAATCAGCCCCAGCATTTT
TRBJ2-3,NA,TRBV5-1,TRBD2,CASSLLAGAPGDTQYF,TGCGCCAGCAGCTTGCTAGCGGGGGCCCCGGGAGATACGCAGTATTTT
TRBJ1-2,NA,TRBV2,NA,CASRITGSLYGYTF,TGTGCCAGCCGTATCACAGGGTCTCTCTATGGCTACACCTTC
TRBJ2-2,NA,TRBV5-1,NA,CASSFRAGDNDGELFF,TGCGCCAGCAGCTTTAGGGCAGGGGACAACGACGGGGAGCTGTTTTTT